One and the same sample provided the 10 T cell receptor beta chains below, sequenced in a study of T cells in women clearing cervical HPV infection. TCRdb's copy holds only in-frame clones and misses some; the assay was immunoSEQ multiplex PCR. The sample's table shows tens of thousands of clones. The sample consisted of blood buffy coat. These receptor sequences come from a woman between 18 and 75 years old with a cervical HPV16 infection that either progressed to CIN3+ or cleared (not recorded which).

A remark on this clone: From the germline J gene comes the end of the CDR3, since the read stops 3 residues before it. This rearrangement joins TRBV29-1 to TRBJ2-3; 7 bases map to TRBD2. CDR1 is SQVTM, CDR2 ANQGSEA, per germline. Trimming took 4 bases from V and 2 from J; bases not matched to a gene: 12. The CDR3 sequence is 16 residues long. The DNA read from the CDR3 is TGCAGCGTTGTCCGCGGGAGCCTATTTCTCACAGATACG. Translating it yields CSVVRGSLFLTDT. The full CDR3 protein is CSVVRGSLFLTDTQYF.

With regard to this clone: Read coverage stops 3 residues before the CDR3 terminus; the germline J gene supplies the remainder. V gene TRBV30 combines with J gene TRBJ1-4; D gene uncertain. The CDR3 consists of 14 residues. V was trimmed by 7 bases and J by 0 bases, leaving 12 bases between them. Germline V gene lookup returns CDR1 GTSNPN and CDR2 SVGIG (reference sequence). Partial CDR3 DNA: TGTGCCTTATCACTACGGGCAACTAATGAAAAA. This codes for CALSLRATNEK. The whole CDR3 sequence reads CALSLRATNEKLFF.

In regard to this clone: The sequence runs out 3 residues before the end of the CDR3; the remainder is reconstructed from the germline J gene. This sequence joins TRBV20-1 and TRBJ2-7; unclear D gene. This CDR3 has 11 residues. Germline CDR1 is DFQATT and CDR2 is SNEGSKA (reference sequence). V dropped 0 bases and J dropped 5 bases, with 5 bases sitting between them. This CDR3 reads CSARDLHEQYF. The part of the CDR3 DNA that was read is TGCAGTGCTAGAGATCTCCACGAG.

As to this clone: The CDR3 extends 3 residues past the end of the read, so its final part is completed from the germline J gene. V gene TRBV28 combines with J gene TRBJ2-3, with D possibly matching TRBD2 (6 bases). The CDR3 runs to 16 residues. Trimming removed 5 bases at V and 4 bases at J, with 19 bases between. CDR1 is MDHEN and CDR2 is SYDVKM in the germline V gene. The CDR3 DNA, read in part, is TGTGCCAGCAGTCCTTTAGTGGGACTCCAAGCAGATACG. Translation: CASSPLVGLQADT. In full, the CDR3 is CASSPLVGLQADTQYF.

By frequency, this clone is medium-sized (0.01 to 0.1%). The observed sequence ends 3 residues before the CDR3 terminus, with the missing tail filled in from the germline J gene. The rearrangement links TRBV12-3 or TRBV12-4 to TRBJ2-1, with D maybe TRBD2 (6 bases). The CDR3 extends over 12 amino acids. Trimming pared 4 bases from V and 8 bases from J, leaving 9 bases between. The CDR3 protein is CASSWGGDEQFF. CDR3 DNA, as far as it was read: TGTGCCAGCAGTTGGGGCGGGGATGAG.

With regard to this clone: Read sequence stops 3 residues before the CDR3 end, and the germline J gene provides the missing end. This chain uses TRBV6-1 with TRBJ1-2; 7 bases are shared with TRBD1. CDR3 size: 14 residues. CDR1 is MNHNS and CDR2 is SASEGT in the germline V gene. With 6 bases clipped from V and 7 bases from J, the junction kept 11 bases outside the gene matches. CDR3 bases read: TGTGCCAGCAGGGAACAGGGGTCATTCGGTGGC. This codes for CASREQGSFGG. The whole CDR3 is CASREQGSFGGYTF.

The CDR3 sequence is CSATLGSGNEKLFF. CDR3 DNA, as far as it was read: TGCAGTGCCACCCTGGGCTCTGGTAATGAAAAG. V and J are TRBV20-1 and TRBJ2-2, with D unclear. The missing CDR3 end, 3 residues past where the read stops, is filled in from the germline J gene. Germline V gives CDR1 DFQATT, CDR2 SNEGSKA (reference sequence). CDR3 length equals 14 residues.

As regards this clone: The germline gene is not matched at one end of the junction; a read error may be the cause. The DNA read from the CDR3 is TGCGCCAGCAGCCGGACAGGGGAAGGGAATGAAAAA. Its translation is CASSRTGEGNEK. The whole CDR3 sequence reads CASSRTGEGNEKLFF. The J gene is TRBJ1-4, the V gene TRBV4-2; TRBD1 agrees at 9 bases. The read ends 3 residues shy of where the CDR3 ends; the end is completed using the germline J gene. The CDR3 has 15 residues. The germline CDR1 and CDR2 sequences are LGHNA and YNFKEQ.

Note on this clone: The CDR3 goes on 3 residues after the read ends, and that part is filled in from the germline J gene. The gene calls are TRBV6-2 or TRBV6-3 and TRBJ1-5; 9 nucleotides match TRBD1. V gave up 5 bases and J gave up 7 bases; unmatched junction bases: 12. The CDR3 loop spans 16 amino acids. Germline V gives CDR1 MNHEY, CDR2 SVGEGT. CDR3 DNA (partial): TGTGCCAGCAGTGACCCGGGGACAGGGTCTAACCAGCCC. Residues: CASSDPGTGSNQP. In full, the CDR3 is CASSDPGTGSNQPQHF.

Remarks on this clone: The read terminates 3 residues before the CDR3 end, so the remaining end is supplied by the germline J gene. The chain uses TRBV7-9 and TRBJ2-2; D remains unclear. Germline CDR1 reads SEHNR; CDR2 reads FQNEAQ (reference sequence). The CDR3 has 13 residues. CDR3 DNA, as far as it was read: TGTGCCAGCAGCTCCGAGCTCGATTCACCG. This gives the protein CASSSELDSP. The whole CDR3 reads CASSSELDSPLFF.